The 15 T cell receptor beta chains listed next were all sequenced from one sample in a study of blood T cell repertoires in COVID-19. Generated by immunoSEQ multiplex PCR, the TCRdb table keeps only in-frame clones and is missing some. The sample contains approximately 130,000 clones, roughly 86% of which appear only once. Material: peripheral blood. These receptor sequences come from a human donor in a cohort sampled during active COVID-19.

V gene TRBV30 combines with J gene TRBJ1-2, with TRBD1 as a possible D gene (6 bases). Germline V CDR1 and CDR2: GTSNPN, SVGIG (reference sequence). V was clipped by 4 bases and J by 4 bases, with 10 bases between them. The CDR3 length is 12 residues. This chain's CDR3 is CAWKGGTYGYTF. The CDR3 DNA reads as TGTGCCTGGAAGGGGGGGACCTATGGCTACACCTTC.

This clone was observed a single time. This sequence joins TRBV3-1 (or the pseudogene TRBV3-2) and TRBJ2-7, with 10 bases fitting TRBD1. This CDR3 is 16 amino acids long. Germline V gene sequence: CDR1 LGHDT, CDR2 YNNKEL (reference sequence). V dropped 3 bases and J dropped 2; count of bases not matched to a gene: 7. Here the CDR3 reads CASSHRAGTGAYEQYF. CDR3 sequence (DNA): TGTGCCAGCAGCCACCGGGCGGGGACAGGGGCCTACGAGCAGTACTTC.

The chain uses TRBV11-2 and TRBJ1-2, with D perhaps TRBD1 (6 bases). The CDR3 is made up of 13 amino acids. V dropped 1 base and J dropped 4 bases, with 7 bases sitting between them. Germline loops: CDR1 SGHAT, CDR2 FQNNGV. In DNA form, the CDR3 reads TGTGCCAGCAGCTTAGCACAGGGCTATGGCTACACCTTC. Translation gives CASSLAQGYGYTF.

The rearrangement uses TRBV7-8 and TRBJ2-1, with TRBD2 matching 8 bases. The V gene end was trimmed by 5 bases and the J gene end by 6 bases; junction bases not matched to a gene: 9. Per germline, CDR1 SGHVS and CDR2 FQNEAQ. The CDR3 is made up of 15 amino acids. CDR3 sequence (DNA): TGTGCCAGCAGCCGAGCCGGGACTAGTGGCAATGAGCAGTTCTTC. It yields the protein CASSRAGTSGNEQFF.

This chain uses TRBV7-3 with TRBJ2-3; 15 bases fit TRBD2. Germline loops: CDR1 SGHTA, CDR2 FQGTGA. The CDR3 covers 18 residues. Germline trimming cut 4 bases from V and 3 bases from J; bases unmatched to any gene: 8. CDR3 residues: CASSSGLAGGPLTDTQYF. The CDR3 region has the DNA TGTGCCAGCAGCTCCGGACTAGCGGGGGGGCCTCTGACAGATACGCAGTATTTT.

CDR3 DNA sequence: TGTGCCAGCAGCCGGACTAGCGCAACCTACGAGCAGTACTTC. Translated, it gives CASSRTSATYEQYF. The chain joins TRBV4-2 to TRBJ2-7; 9 bases line up with TRBD2. The V and J ends lost 4 bases and 2 bases, in that order; junction bases with no gene match: 3. The germline CDR1 and CDR2 sequences are LGHNA and YNFKEQ. CDR3 length: 14 residues.

This clone was seen a single time. V usage is TRBV6-6 and J usage is TRBJ2-3; D is possibly TRBD2 (5 bases). Germline V gene lookup returns CDR1 MNHNY and CDR2 SVGAGI (reference sequence). CDR3 size: 13 residues. V gave up 2 bases and J gave up 5 bases, with 8 bases separating them. The chain's CDR3 is CASSYGAEDTQYF. CDR3 in DNA: TGTGCCAGCAGTTACGGAGCGGAAGATACGCAGTATTTT.

This rearrangement joins TRBV6-5 to TRBJ2-1; D might be TRBD2 (5 bases). The V gene's germline CDR1 is MNHEY and CDR2 SVGAGI. The ends were cut back, 5 bases at V and 10 bases at J, with 15 bases in the middle. The CDR3 spans 13 residues. The CDR3, as DNA: TGTGCCAGCAGTCGGCCGGACGGGATAGAGCAGTTCTTC. It translates to CASSRPDGIEQFF.

The CDR3 here is CSASQGTPYSNQPQHF. The CDR3 bases are TGCAGTGCTAGTCAGGGGACACCCTATAGCAATCAGCCCCAGCATTTT. V usage is TRBV20-1 and J usage is TRBJ1-5; possible D gene TRBD1, 6 bases. The length of the CDR3 is 16 residues. The V gene lost 3 bases and the J gene lost 0 bases, with 15 bases spanning the gap. CDR1 and CDR2 from the germline V gene are DFQATT and SNEGSKA (reference sequence).

The rearrangement uses TRBV5-1 and TRBJ1-3; 10 nucleotides align to TRBD1. Germline CDR1 is SGHRS and CDR2 is YFSETQ. V was pared by 4 bases and J by 3 bases, with 4 bases of the junction left unmatched. This CDR3 region has 15 residues. The CDR3 DNA sequence: TGCGCCAGCAGCCGGGACAGGGGACGTGGAAACACCATATATTTT. It is translated as CASSRDRGRGNTIYF.

CDR3 DNA: TGTGCCAGCAGTGAAGGGGGGCGCGAGGGCTATGGCTACACCTTC. Residues: CASSEGGREGYGYTF. This chain connects TRBV2 to TRBJ1-2; D may be TRBD1 (6 bases). Germline-derived CDR1 and CDR2 are SNHLY and FYNNEI. With 1 base removed from V and 4 bases from J, the gap between germline ends came to 13 bases. The CDR3 sequence is 15 residues long.

The V and J genes are TRBV7-9 and TRBJ1-2; D possibly corresponds to TRBD1 (6 bases). Deletions cut 4 bases from V and 3 bases from J, with 15 bases between. The CDR3 loop spans 15 amino acids. Germline assignment: CDR1 SEHNR and CDR2 FQNEAQ (reference sequence). CDR3 loop: CASSSEGQRYYGYTF. In nucleotides, the CDR3 is TGTGCCAGCAGCTCCGAGGGACAACGGTACTATGGCTACACCTTC.

This rearrangement joins TRBV3-1 (or the pseudogene TRBV3-2) to TRBJ1-4; D gene unclear. This CDR3 has 16 residues. CDR1 and CDR2 from the germline V gene are LGHDT and YNNKEL (reference sequence). The V end lost 0 bases, the J end lost 4 bases, and 12 bases lay between the germline ends. The CDR3 bases are TGTGCCAGCAGCCAAGATCTTGCGGGTGTTAATGAAAAACTGTTTTTT. Translating it yields CASSQDLAGVNEKLFF.

The chain combines TRBV5-1 with TRBJ1-3; TRBD1 is a possible D gene (5 bases). The CDR3 runs 18 residues. Germline V gene lookup returns CDR1 SGHRS and CDR2 YFSETQ. Trimming removed 0 bases from V and 1 base from J, with 17 bases in between. In nucleotides, the CDR3 is TGCGCCAGCAGCTTGGAATTCCCAGGGATTGTTTCTGGAAACACCATATATTTT. Protein: CASSLEFPGIVSGNTIYF.

This clone occurred many times. The chain carries TRBV9 and TRBJ2-7, with 12 bases that match TRBD2. The CDR3 length is 14 residues. The germline CDR1 and CDR2 sequences are SGDLS and YYNGEE. With 3 bases clipped from V and 6 bases from J, the junction kept 4 bases outside the gene matches. CDR3 nucleotide sequence: TGTGCCAGCAGCGCAGAGGGACTAGCGGGCGAGCAGTACTTC. Translating gives CASSAEGLAGEQYF.